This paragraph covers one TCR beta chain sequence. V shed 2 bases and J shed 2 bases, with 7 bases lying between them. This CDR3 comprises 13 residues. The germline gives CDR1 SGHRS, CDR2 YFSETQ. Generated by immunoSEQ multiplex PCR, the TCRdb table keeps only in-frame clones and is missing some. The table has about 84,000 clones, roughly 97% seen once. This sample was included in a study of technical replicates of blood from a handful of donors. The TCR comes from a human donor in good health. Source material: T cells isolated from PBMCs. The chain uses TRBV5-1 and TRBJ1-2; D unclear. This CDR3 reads CASSFSRNYGYTF. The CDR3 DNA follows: TGCGCCAGCAGCTTCTCCAGAAACTATGGCTACACCTTC. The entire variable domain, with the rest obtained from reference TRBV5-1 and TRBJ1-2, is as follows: KAGVTQTPRYLIKTRGQQVTLSCSPISGHRSVSWYQQTPGQGLQFLFEYFSETQRNKGNFPGRFSGRQFSNSRSEMNVSTLELGDSALYLCASSFSRNYGYTFGSGTRLTVV.